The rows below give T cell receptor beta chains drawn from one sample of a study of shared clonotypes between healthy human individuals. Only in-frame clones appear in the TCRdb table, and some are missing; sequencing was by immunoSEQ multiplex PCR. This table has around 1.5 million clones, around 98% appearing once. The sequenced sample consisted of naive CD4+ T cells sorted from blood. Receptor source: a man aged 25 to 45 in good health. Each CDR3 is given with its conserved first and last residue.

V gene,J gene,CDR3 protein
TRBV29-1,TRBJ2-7,CSVQEGPYEQYF
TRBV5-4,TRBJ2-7,CASSTGQGRGEQYF
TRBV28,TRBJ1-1,CASSLWKNTEAFF
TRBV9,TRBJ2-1,CASSESGSGVYNEQFF
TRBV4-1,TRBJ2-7,CASSQDYRGAGRDEQYF
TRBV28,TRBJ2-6,CASSFYGPQASSGANVLTF
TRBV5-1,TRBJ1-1,CASNPGVARGHEWTEAFF
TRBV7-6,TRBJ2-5,CASSLAASAGGVETQYF
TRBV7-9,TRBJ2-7,CASSLDINEQYF
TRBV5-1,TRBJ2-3,CASSVVGSTDTQYF
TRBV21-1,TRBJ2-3,CATHPGEPNHTDRSTDTQYF
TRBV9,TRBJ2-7,CASSVGWQGKLEQYF
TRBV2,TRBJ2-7,CASSPPLRLVFYEQYF
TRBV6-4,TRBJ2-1,CASTESGQRALNDEQFF